The T cell receptor beta chain under discussion was sequenced for a study of cytomegalovirus exposure and HLA in healthy donors. Study-wide findings and caveats: Rarity marked most TCR sequences, yet some public TCRs occurred in many donors. Among TCR beta chains, those listed as cytomegalovirus-associated numbered around 180.

Assay used: immunoSEQ multiplex PCR; TCRdb lists only in-frame clones, some missing. The repertoire consists of about 180,000 clones, with about 85% occurring once and the leading ten covering about 17%. Note on this clone: Its antigen is unidentified.

The CDR3 loop spans 14 amino acids. Germline V gives CDR1 MDHEN, CDR2 SYDVKM. Germline trimming cut 5 bases from V and 1 base from J; bases unmatched to any gene: 4. The donors were part of the validation cohort of roughly 110 subjects. That cohort was separate from the first cohort, which comprised 666 subjects. The chain combines TRBV28 with TRBJ2-7, with 8 bases lining up with TRBD2. The sequence derives from a man aged 18 to 29 in good health and CMV-seropositive. The material sequenced was PBMCs. Here the CDR3 reads CASSPTGGSYEQYF. The CDR3 DNA sequence: TGTGCCAGCAGTCCGACGGGGGGGTCCTACGAGCAGTACTTC.